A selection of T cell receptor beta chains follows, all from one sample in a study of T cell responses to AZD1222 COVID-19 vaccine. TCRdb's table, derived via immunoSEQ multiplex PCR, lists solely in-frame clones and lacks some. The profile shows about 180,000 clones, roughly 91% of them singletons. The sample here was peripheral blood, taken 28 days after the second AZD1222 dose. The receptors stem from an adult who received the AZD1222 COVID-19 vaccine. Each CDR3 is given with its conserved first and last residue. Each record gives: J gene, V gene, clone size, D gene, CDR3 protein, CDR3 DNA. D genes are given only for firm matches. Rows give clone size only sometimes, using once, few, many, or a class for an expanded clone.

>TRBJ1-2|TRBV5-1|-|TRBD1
CASSDSRGQGGGYTF
TGCGCCAGCAGCGACTCGCGTGGACAGGGAGGTGGCTACACCTTC
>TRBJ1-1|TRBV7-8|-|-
CASKPGRMNTEAFF
TGTGCCAGCAAGCCGGGACGCATGAACACTGAAGCTTTCTTT
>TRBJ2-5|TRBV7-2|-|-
CASSLGTTETQYF
TGTGCCAGCAGCTTAGGGACTACAGAGACCCAGTACTTC
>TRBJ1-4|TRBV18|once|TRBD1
CASSPNTDRNEKLFF
TGTGCCAGCTCACCAAATACGGACAGGAATGAAAAACTGTTTTTT
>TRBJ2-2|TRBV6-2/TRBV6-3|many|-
CASSNREVGELFF
TGTGCCAGCAGCAACAGGGAGGTCGGGGAGCTGTTTTTT
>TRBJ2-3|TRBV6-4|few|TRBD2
CASSALAGHTDTQYF
TGTGCCAGCAGTGCCTTAGCGGGGCACACAGATACGCAGTATTTT
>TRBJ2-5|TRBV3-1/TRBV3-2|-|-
CASSQGTAQETQYF
TGTGCCAGCAGCCAAGGGACAGCACAAGAGACCCAGTACTTC
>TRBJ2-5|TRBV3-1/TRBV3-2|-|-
CASSQVGLTGGTQYF
TGTGCCAGCAGCCAAGTAGGCCTCACCGGGGGGACCCAGTACTTC
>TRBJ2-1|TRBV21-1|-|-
CASSKGLRRGSYNEQFF
TGTGCCAGCAGCAAAGGTCTTCGGCGCGGATCTTACAATGAGCAGTTCTTC
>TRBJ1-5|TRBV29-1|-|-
CSVSLGKDQPQHF
TGCAGCGTATCCTTAGGAAAAGACCAGCCCCAGCATTTT
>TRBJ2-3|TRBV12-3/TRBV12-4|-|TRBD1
CASSLTGGDTQYF
TGTGCCAGCAGTTTAACAGGGGGGGATACGCAGTATTTT
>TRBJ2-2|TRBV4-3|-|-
CASSLWGPNTGELFF
TGCGCCAGCAGCCTCTGGGGCCCTAACACCGGGGAGCTGTTTTTT
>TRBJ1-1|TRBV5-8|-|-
CASSLAVAGWTTEAFF
TGTGCCAGCAGCTTGGCGGTCGCAGGGTGGACCACTGAAGCTTTCTTT
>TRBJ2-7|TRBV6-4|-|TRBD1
CASSDFGTGEYEQYF
TGTGCCAGCAGTGACTTCGGGACAGGGGAATACGAGCAGTACTTC
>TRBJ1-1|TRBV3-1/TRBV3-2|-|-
CASSLQGTLAEAFF
TGTGCCAGCAGCCTGCAGGGGACTCTCGCTGAAGCTTTCTTT
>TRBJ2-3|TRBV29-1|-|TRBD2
CSVDRKVGKSGGGAPLPDTQYF
TGCAGCGTTGACCGGAAGGTTGGAAAGTCGGGCGGGGGGGCCCCACTCCCAGATACGCAGTATTTT
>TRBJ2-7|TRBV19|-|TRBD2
CASSIEASGSGEQYF
TGTGCCAGTAGTATTGAGGCTAGCGGGAGCGGCGAGCAGTACTTC
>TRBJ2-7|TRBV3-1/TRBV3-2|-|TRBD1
CASSPGTGGYEQYF
TGTGCCAGCAGCCCCGGGACAGGGGGCTACGAGCAGTACTTC
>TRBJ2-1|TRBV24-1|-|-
CATGGRDTYNEQFF
TGTGCCACCGGCGGCCGGGACACATACAATGAGCAGTTCTTC
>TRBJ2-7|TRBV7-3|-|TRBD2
CASSYPTGTSVVCSYEQYF
TGTGCCAGCAGCTACCCTACCGGGACTAGCGTAGTTTGTTCCTACGAGCAGTACTTC
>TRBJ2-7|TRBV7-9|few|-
CASSLGLSANIFSYEQYF
TGTGCCAGCAGCTTAGGTCTTAGCGCCAACATTTTTTCCTACGAGCAGTACTTC
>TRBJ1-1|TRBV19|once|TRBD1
CASRSTRDRLYNTEAFF
TGTGCCAGTAGGTCCACCCGGGACAGGCTCTATAACACTGAAGCTTTCTTT
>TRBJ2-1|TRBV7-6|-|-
CASSLRNEQFF
TGTGCCAGCAGCTTGCGAAATGAGCAGTTCTTC
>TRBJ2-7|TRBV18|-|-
CASSPEGYGEQYF
TGTGCCAGCTCACCAGAAGGGTACGGCGAGCAGTACTTC
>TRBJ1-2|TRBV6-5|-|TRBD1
CASSYGTGPNYGYTF
TGTGCCAGCAGTTACGGGACAGGGCCCAACTATGGCTACACCTTC
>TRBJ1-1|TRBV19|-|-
CASDRVLGRNTEAFF
TGTGCCAGTGATCGTGTTCTGGGTCGGAACACTGAAGCTTTCTTT
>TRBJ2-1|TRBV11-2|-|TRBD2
CASSSLSGGNNEQFF
TGTGCCAGCAGCTCTCTTAGCGGGGGCAACAATGAGCAGTTCTTC
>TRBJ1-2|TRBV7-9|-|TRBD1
CASSSSGLRQGSYGYTF
TGTGCCAGCAGTTCATCGGGCCTCAGACAGGGATCCTATGGCTACACCTTC
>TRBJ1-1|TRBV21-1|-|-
CASSIQRPGAGAEAFF
TGTGCCAGCAGCATACAAAGACCAGGGGCCGGGGCTGAAGCTTTCTTT
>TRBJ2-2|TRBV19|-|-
CASSIVRLETGELFF
TGTGCCAGTAGTATTGTACGGCTAGAGACCGGGGAGCTGTTTTTT
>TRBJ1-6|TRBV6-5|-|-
CASSRQAGEGSPLHF
TGTGCCAGCAGCCGCCAAGCAGGGGAAGGGTCACCCCTCCACTTT
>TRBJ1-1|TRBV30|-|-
CAWHLGPTEAFF
TGTGCCTGGCACCTGGGCCCCACTGAAGCTTTCTTT
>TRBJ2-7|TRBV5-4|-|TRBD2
CASSRLAGGPYEQYF
TGTGCCAGCAGCCGACTAGCGGGGGGGCCTTACGAGCAGTACTTC
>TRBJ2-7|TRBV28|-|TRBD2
CASSLPEREIRDEQYF
TGTGCCAGCAGTTTACCCGAGCGGGAGATCCGTGACGAGCAGTACTTC
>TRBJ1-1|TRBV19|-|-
CASRTAGAETEAFF
TGTGCCAGTAGGACGGCAGGGGCTGAGACTGAAGCTTTCTTT
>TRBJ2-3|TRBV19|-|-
CASTSVGSDTQYF
TGTGCCAGTACCTCCGTGGGGTCAGATACGCAGTATTTT
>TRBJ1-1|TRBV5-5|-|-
CASSLLGRIEAFF
TGTGCCAGCAGCTTGCTGGGACGGATTGAAGCTTTCTTT
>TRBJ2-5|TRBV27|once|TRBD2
CASSSLSSGRIQETQYF
TGTGCCAGCAGTTCACTCTCTAGCGGGAGGATCCAAGAGACCCAGTACTTC
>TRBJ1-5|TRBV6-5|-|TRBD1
CASSRGQGDQPQHF
TGTGCCAGCAGCAGGGGACAGGGTGATCAGCCCCAGCATTTT
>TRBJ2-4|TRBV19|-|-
CASSSQGNIQYF
TGTGCCAGTAGTTCACAGGGAAACATTCAGTACTTC
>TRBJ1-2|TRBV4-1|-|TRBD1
CASSQHSQGDYGYTF
TGCGCCAGCAGCCAACACAGCCAGGGGGACTATGGCTACACCTTC
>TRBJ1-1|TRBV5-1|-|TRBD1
CASSFEQGEKGVAEAFF
TGCGCCAGCAGCTTCGAACAGGGGGAAAAAGGGGTTGCTGAAGCTTTCTTT
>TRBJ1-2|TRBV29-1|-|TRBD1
CSVEQGAGYGYTF
TGCAGCGTGGAACAGGGGGCGGGCTATGGCTACACCTTC
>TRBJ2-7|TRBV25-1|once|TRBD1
CASSGGRQGVYEQYF
TGTGCCAGCAGTGGGGGTAGGCAGGGGGTCTACGAGCAGTACTTC
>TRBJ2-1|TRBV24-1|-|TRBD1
CATSEDRGRDNEQFF
TGTGCCACCAGTGAGGACAGGGGGCGCGACAATGAGCAGTTCTTC
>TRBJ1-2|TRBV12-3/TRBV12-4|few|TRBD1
CASSARQGGYTF
TGTGCCAGCAGTGCCAGACAGGGTGGCTACACCTTC
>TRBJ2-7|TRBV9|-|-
CASSVGTTGSYEQYF
TGTGCCAGCAGCGTAGGAACAACAGGTTCCTACGAGCAGTACTTC
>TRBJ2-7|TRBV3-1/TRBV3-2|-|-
CASSRGTPGEYEQYF
TGTGCCAGCAGCCGCGGGACACCAGGAGAATACGAGCAGTACTTC
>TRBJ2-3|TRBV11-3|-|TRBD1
CASSSQGDWDTQYF
TGTGCCAGCAGCTCCCAGGGGGATTGGGATACGCAGTATTTT
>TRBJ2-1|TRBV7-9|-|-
CASSARGSEYNEQFF
TGTGCCAGCAGCGCCCGGGGGAGCGAGTACAATGAGCAGTTCTTC
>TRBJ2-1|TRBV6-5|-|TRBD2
CASRKTSGRYNEQFF
TGTGCCAGCAGGAAGACTAGCGGGAGATACAATGAGCAGTTCTTC
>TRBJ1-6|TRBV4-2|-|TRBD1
CASSQEPGTGHSPLHF
TGTGCCAGCAGCCAGGAGCCCGGGACAGGGCATTCACCCCTCCACTTT
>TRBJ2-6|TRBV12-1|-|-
CASSLRDREVGANVLTF
TGTGCCAGCAGCCTACGGGACAGGGAGGTTGGGGCCAACGTCCTGACTTTC
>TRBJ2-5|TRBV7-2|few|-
CASSLGGLPGETQYF
TGTGCCAGCAGCTTAGGGGGACTTCCCGGGGAGACCCAGTACTTC
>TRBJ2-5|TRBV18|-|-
CASSPGAQETQYF
TGTGCCAGCTCACCCGGGGCCCAAGAGACCCAGTACTTC
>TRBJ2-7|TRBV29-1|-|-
CSVHTGHRYEQYF
TGCAGCGTTCATACAGGACACCGCTACGAGCAGTACTTC
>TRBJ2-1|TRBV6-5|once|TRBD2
CASSMGLAGGNEQFF
TGTGCCAGCAGCATGGGACTAGCGGGAGGCAATGAGCAGTTCTTC